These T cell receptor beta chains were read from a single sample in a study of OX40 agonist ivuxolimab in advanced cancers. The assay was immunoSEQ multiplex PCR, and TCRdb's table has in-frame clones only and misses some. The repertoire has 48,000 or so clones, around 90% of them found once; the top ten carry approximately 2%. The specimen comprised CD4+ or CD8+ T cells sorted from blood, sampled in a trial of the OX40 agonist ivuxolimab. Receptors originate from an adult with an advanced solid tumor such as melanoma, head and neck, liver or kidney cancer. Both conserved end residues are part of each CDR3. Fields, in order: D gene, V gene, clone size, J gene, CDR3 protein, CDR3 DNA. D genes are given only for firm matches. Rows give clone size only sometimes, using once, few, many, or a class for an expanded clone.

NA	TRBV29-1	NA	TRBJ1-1	CSVERAIGTEAFF	TGCAGCGTTGAAAGAGCCATCGGAACTGAAGCTTTCTTT
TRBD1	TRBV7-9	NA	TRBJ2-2	CASRGQGNTGELFF	TGTGCCAGCAGAGGACAGGGAAACACCGGGGAGCTGTTTTTT
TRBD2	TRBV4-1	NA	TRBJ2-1	CASSQVSGTSGGSSSYNEQFF	TGCGCCAGCAGCCAAGTCTCCGGGACTAGCGGGGGTTCTAGCTCCTACAATGAGCAGTTCTTC
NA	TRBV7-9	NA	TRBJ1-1	CASSRDRFMNTEAFF	TGTGCCAGCAGTAGAGACAGGTTCATGAACACTGAAGCTTTCTTT
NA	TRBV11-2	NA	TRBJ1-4	CASSLARDIEKLFF	TGTGCCAGCAGCTTAGCCCGGGACATTGAAAAACTGTTTTTT
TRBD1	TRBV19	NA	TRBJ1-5	CASSRTGKGQPQHF	TGTGCCAGTAGTCGGACAGGGAAGGGACAGCCCCAGCATTTT
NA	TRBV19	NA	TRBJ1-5	CASQTRAGEHSNQPQHF	TGTGCCAGCCAAACCCGGGCAGGGGAACATAGCAATCAGCCCCAGCATTTT
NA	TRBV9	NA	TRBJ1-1	CASSVGRSGNGAFF	TGTGCCAGCAGCGTTGGGCGCTCCGGAAACGGAGCTTTCTTT
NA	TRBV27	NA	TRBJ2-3	CASRGPGSTDTQYF	TGTGCCAGCAGGGGCCCGGGTAGCACAGATACGCAGTATTTT
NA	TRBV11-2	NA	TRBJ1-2	CASSPTHQGYGYTF	TGTGCCAGCAGCCCCACCCACCAGGGCTATGGCTACACCTTC
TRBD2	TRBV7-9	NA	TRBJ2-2	CASSFYGTSVGTGELFF	TGTGCCAGCAGCTTTTACGGGACTAGCGTTGGAACCGGGGAGCTGTTTTTT
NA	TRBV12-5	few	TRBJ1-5	CASGLVKGGISNQPQHF	TGTGCTAGTGGTTTGGTAAAGGGGGGGATTAGCAATCAGCCCCAGCATTTT
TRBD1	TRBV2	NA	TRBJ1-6	CASMSDRLDNSPLHF	TGTGCCAGCATGTCGGACAGGCTGGATAATTCACCCCTCCACTTT
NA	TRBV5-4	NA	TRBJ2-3	CASSPQPGASTDTQYF	TGTGCCAGCAGCCCCCAACCGGGGGCGAGCACAGATACGCAGTATTTT
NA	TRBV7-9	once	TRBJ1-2	CASSFDAGRRYGYTF	TGTGCCAGCAGCTTTGACGCAGGGAGGAGGTATGGCTACACCTTC
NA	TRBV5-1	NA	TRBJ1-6	CASSLEAGSPLHF	TGCGCCAGCAGCTTGGAGGCAGGGTCACCCCTCCACTTT
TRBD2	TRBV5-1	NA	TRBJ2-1	CASRSTSGSWNEQFF	TGCGCCAGCAGAAGCACTAGCGGGAGTTGGAATGAGCAGTTCTTC
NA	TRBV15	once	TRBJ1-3	CATSRERGNTIYF	TGTGCCACCAGCAGAGAACGAGGAAACACCATATATTTT
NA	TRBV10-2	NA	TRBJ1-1	CASLAALMNTEAFF	TGCGCCAGCTTGGCAGCCCTTATGAACACTGAAGCTTTCTTT
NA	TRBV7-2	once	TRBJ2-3	CASSKGLHTDTQYF	TGTGCCAGCAGCAAGGGACTTCACACAGATACGCAGTATTTT
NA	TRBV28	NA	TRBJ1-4	CASSLQGRGNEKLFF	TGTGCCAGCAGCCTCCAAGGGCGGGGGAATGAAAAACTGTTTTTT
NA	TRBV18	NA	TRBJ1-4	CASSPPGTNEKLFF	TGTGCCAGCTCACCACCGGGAACTAATGAAAAACTGTTTTTT
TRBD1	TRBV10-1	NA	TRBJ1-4	CASSDPTGTNEKLFF	TGCGCCAGCAGTGACCCGACAGGGACTAATGAAAAACTGTTTTTT
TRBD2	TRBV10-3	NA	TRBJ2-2	CAISPRAGGPSNTGELFF	TGTGCCATCAGCCCGAGGGCGGGAGGGCCCTCGAACACCGGGGAGCTGTTTTTT